This T cell receptor beta chain was recovered during a study of T cells in Graves' hyperthyroidism and ophthalmopathy. Those patients with uncontrolled infection, other autoimmune disease, pregnancy or lactation were excluded. Roughly 9.1 ml of fresh peripheral blood supplied the PBMCs. Using RNA transcripts as the source, TCR beta CDR3 regions were amplified. HTBI primers drove first-round RT-PCR of the TCR CDR3. TCRdb itself ran the multiplex PCR reads through MiXCR, one entry per CDR3 protein. In the table there are approximately 300,000 distinct CDR3 sequences, 15% to 20% of which are singletons. The CDR3 spans 16 residues. The germline V gene has CDR1 SGHRS and CDR2 YFSETQ. Trimming stripped 0 bases from V and 3 bases from J, with 14 bases between. This clonotype was counted at least ten times. What it binds is not known. General study results and limits: Among thyroid clonotypes expanded above 0.001, most also appeared in blood. For ophthalmopathy, model prediction preceded onset by a median about 6.4 months.

The V gene is TRBV5-1, the J gene TRBJ2-3, with D tentatively TRBD2 (7 bases). Sequenced sample: blood. The clonotype originates from a woman aged 55-69 years with Graves' ophthalmopathy. The DNA of the CDR3 is TGCGCCAGCAGCTTGGCCGGGGGGCGGTTAACAGATACGCAGTATTTT. It encodes CASSLAGGRLTDTQYF. Using reference TRBV5-1 and TRBJ2-3 for the parts outside the CDR3, the full variable domain is KAGVTQTPRYLIKTRGQQVTLSCSPISGHRSVSWYQQTPGQGLQFLFEYFSETQRNKGNFPGRFSGRQFSNSRSEMNVSTLELGDSALYLCASSLAGGRLTDTQYFGPGTRLTVL.